Below are 14 T cell receptor beta chains sequenced from a single sample in a study of blood T cell repertoires in COVID-19. Using immunoSEQ multiplex PCR, the repertoire was profiled, and TCRdb retains in-frame clones only, with some absent. The table records over 110,000 clones, roughly 78% of them present only once. Sample: peripheral blood. These receptors were obtained from a man in his sixties with acute or convalescent COVID-19.

The CDR3 spells CASRPSGSRAGELFF. The CDR3 nucleotides read TGTGCCAGCAGGCCTAGCGGGAGTCGGGCCGGGGAGCTGTTTTTT. This sequence joins TRBV28 and TRBJ2-2, with 10 bases lining up with TRBD2. The CDR3 sequence is 15 residues long. With V trimmed by 6 bases and J by 6 bases, 7 bases remained unmatched. Germline CDR1 is MDHEN and CDR2 is SYDVKM.

The V call is TRBV7-2, the J call TRBJ1-5; TRBD1 matches at 8 bases. From germline, CDR1 is SGHTA and CDR2 FQGNSA. Trimming cost V 5 bases and J 5 bases; bases outside gene matches: 5. This CDR3 contains 14 residues. CDR3 residues: CASSPGTGYQPQHF. The CDR3 region has the DNA TGTGCCAGCAGCCCGGGGACAGGATATCAGCCCCAGCATTTT.

The V call is TRBV6-2 or TRBV6-3, the J call TRBJ2-3; possibly TRBD1 for D (6 bases). CDR3 size: 13 residues. V was cut by 2 bases and J by 6 bases, with 9 bases left in between. Germline values: CDR1 MNHEY, CDR2 SVGEGT. The CDR3 loop reads CASSYGGADTQYF. DNA of the CDR3: TGTGCCAGCAGTTACGGGGGCGCCGATACGCAGTATTTT.

This clone was seen once. CDR3 in amino acids: CASSQLATALSGANVLTF. CDR3 in DNA: TGTGCCAGCAGCCAACTCGCGACAGCCCTCTCTGGGGCCAACGTCCTGACTTTC. V is TRBV3-1 (or the pseudogene TRBV3-2) and J is TRBJ2-6; possibly TRBD1 for D (5 bases). V was clipped by 2 bases and J by 0 bases, with 14 bases between them. The CDR3 consists of 18 residues. The germline V gene encodes CDR1 LGHDT and CDR2 YNNKEL (reference sequence).

The CDR3: CASSLGGTSGSYNEQFF. In DNA, the CDR3 is TGTGCCAGCAGCTTGGGAGGGACTAGCGGGAGCTACAATGAGCAGTTCTTC. The rearrangement uses TRBV7-9 and TRBJ2-1; TRBD2 matches 14 bases. This CDR3 spans 17 amino acids. CDR1 is SEHNR, CDR2 FQNEAQ, per germline (reference sequence). V dropped 3 bases and J dropped 3; count of bases not matched to a gene: 4. Full variable domain (missing parts from reference TRBV7-9 and TRBJ2-1): DTGVSQNPRHKITKRGQNVTFRCDPISEHNRLYWYRQTLGQGPEFLTYFQNEAQLEKSRLLSDRFSAERPKGSFSTLEIQRTEQGDSAMYLCASSLGGTSGSYNEQFFGPGTRLTVL.

This chain joins TRBV19 and TRBJ1-4, with a tentative D call TRBD1 (6 bases). This CDR3 has 14 amino acids. Germline V gene data show CDR1 as LNHDA and CDR2 as SQIVND (reference sequence). V was clipped by 3 bases and J by 7 bases, with 12 bases between them. CDR3 sequence: CASSMGQRGEKLFF. The CDR3 coding sequence is TGTGCCAGTAGTATGGGACAACGAGGTGAAAAACTGTTTTTT.

V and J are TRBV7-6 and TRBJ1-4; 10 bases fit TRBD1. With 3 bases clipped from V and 0 bases from J, the junction kept 4 bases outside the gene matches. Germline CDR1 and CDR2: SGHVS and FNYEAQ. This CDR3 has 17 residues. CDR3 bases: TGTGCCAGCAGCTTGACAGGGGGCCTTGCAACTAATGAAAAACTGTTTTTT. As protein: CASSLTGGLATNEKLFF.

The CDR3 spells CASSLTGGGYTF. In DNA, the CDR3 is TGTGCCAGCAGCTTGACAGGGGGCGGCTACACCTTC. This sequence joins TRBV7-8 and TRBJ1-2; 10 nucleotides match TRBD1. Germline CDR1 SGHVS, CDR2 FQNEAQ. This CDR3 is 12 amino acids long. V lost 3 bases to trimming and J lost 8 bases; unmatched junction nucleotides: 0.

The chain combines TRBV6-2 or TRBV6-3 with TRBJ1-2, with 8 bases lining up with TRBD1. After removal of 6 bases from V and 7 bases from J, the junction contained 4 bases not matched to a gene. Germline CDR1 reads MNHEY; CDR2 reads SVGEGT. The CDR3 loop spans 12 amino acids. CDR3 in DNA: TGTGCCAGCAGCCCGACAGGGGCTGGCTACACCTTC. This gives the protein CASSPTGAGYTF.

This chain joins TRBV18 and TRBJ2-1, with 7 bases identical to TRBD1. Germline CDR1 reads KGHSH; CDR2 reads LQKENI. The ends lost 0 bases at V and 5 bases at J; junction bases unmatched: 7. The CDR3 length is 16 residues. The CDR3 nucleotides read TGTGCCAGCTCACCACCGATAGGGACAGTCCACAATGAGCAGTTCTTC. Its translation is CASSPPIGTVHNEQFF.

This clone appeared many times. The chain recombines TRBV7-2 with TRBJ1-5; unclear D gene. The germline V gene encodes CDR1 SGHTA and CDR2 FQGNSA. The CDR3 consists of 16 residues. Trimming pared 4 bases from V and 0 bases from J, leaving 13 bases between. The CDR3 sequence: CASSYGLVDSNQPQHF. The CDR3 region has the DNA TGTGCCAGCAGCTATGGACTAGTGGATAGCAATCAGCCCCAGCATTTT.

This clone was recorded only once. The rearrangement joins TRBV9 to TRBJ2-2; D may be TRBD1 (7 bases). The V end lost 0 bases, the J end lost 4 bases, and 13 bases lay between the germline ends. The CDR3 consists of 16 residues. CDR1 SGDLS and CDR2 YYNGEE come from the germline V gene. In DNA, the CDR3 is TGTGCCAGCAGCGTAGCAGGGGGGAGGACCACCGGGGAGCTGTTTTTT. Translated: CASSVAGGRTTGELFF.

A single count supports this clone. The chain employs TRBV28 and TRBJ2-1; the match to TRBD1 covers 10 bases. CDR1 MDHEN and CDR2 SYDVKM come from the germline V gene. The CDR3 spans 15 residues. J was trimmed by 7 bases and V by 6 bases; bases with no gene match: 9. The CDR3 sequence: CASSRGTGDWNEQFF. In DNA, the CDR3 is TGTGCCAGCAGCCGAGGGACAGGGGATTGGAATGAGCAGTTCTTC.

The chain carries TRBV7-9 and TRBJ1-1, with unresolved D. The CDR3 contains 15 residues. With 2 bases removed from V and 5 bases from J, the gap between germline ends came to 15 bases. Looked up from germline, CDR1 is SEHNR and CDR2 is FQNEAQ (reference sequence). For the CDR3, the DNA is TGTGCCAGCAGCTTACGGGGTCAGGTCGGAACTGAAGCTTTCTTT. Protein product: CASSLRGQVGTEAFF.